What follows are 2 T cell receptor beta chains derived from one specimen sequenced in a study of blood T cell repertoires in COVID-19. TCRdb's copy holds only in-frame clones and misses some; the assay was immunoSEQ multiplex PCR. The table has 56,000 or so clones, approximately 92% seen once; the top ten hold more than 5.5%. The specimen was peripheral blood. The receptors were sampled from a man aged 50 to 60 with active COVID-19.

The genes are TRBV18 and TRBJ1-2; D remains unclear. Trimming removed 2 bases from V and 8 bases from J, with 15 bases in between. CDR1 is KGHSH and CDR2 is LQKENI in the germline V gene. CDR3 length: 14 amino acids. The CDR3 loop reads CASSPIQRSGGYTF. As DNA, the CDR3 is TGTGCCAGCTCACCAATCCAGCGTTCGGGGGGCTACACCTTC.

The chain combines TRBV6-5 with TRBJ1-1; possible D gene TRBD1, 5 bases. The CDR3 is 14 residues long. Trimming stripped 6 bases from V and 11 bases from J, with 22 bases between. In germline, CDR1 is MNHEY, CDR2 SVGAGI. The CDR3 DNA follows: TGTGCCAGCAGGCCAGGCGGGGGGTATTTAAAGGCTTTCTTT. It is translated as CASRPGGGYLKAFF.